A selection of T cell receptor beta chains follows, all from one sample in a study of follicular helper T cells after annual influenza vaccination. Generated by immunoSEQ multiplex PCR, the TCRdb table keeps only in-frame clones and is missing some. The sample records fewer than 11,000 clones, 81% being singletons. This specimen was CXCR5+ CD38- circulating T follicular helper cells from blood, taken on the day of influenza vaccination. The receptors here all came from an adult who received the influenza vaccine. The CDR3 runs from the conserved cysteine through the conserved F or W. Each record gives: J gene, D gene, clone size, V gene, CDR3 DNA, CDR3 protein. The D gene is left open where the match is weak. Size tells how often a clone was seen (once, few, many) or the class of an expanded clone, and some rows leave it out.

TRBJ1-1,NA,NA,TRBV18,TGTGCCAGCTCACCTGAACAGTCGAACACTGAAGCTTTCTTT,CASSPEQSNTEAFF
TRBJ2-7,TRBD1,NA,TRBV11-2,TGTGCCAGCAGCCCGAGGGACAGGGGGCTCGAGCAGTACTTC,CASSPRDRGLEQYF
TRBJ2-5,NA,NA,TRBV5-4,TGTGCCAGCAGCTTCCGGGGTGAAGAGACCCAGTACTTC,CASSFRGEETQYF
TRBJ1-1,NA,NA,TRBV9,TGTGCCAGCAGCGTTCGAGTATCGGATGAAGCTTTCTTT,CASSVRVSDEAFF
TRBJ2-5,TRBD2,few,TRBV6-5,TGTGCCAGCAGGTCTAGCGGGGGGAGTGGAGAGACCCAGTACTTC,CASRSSGGSGETQYF
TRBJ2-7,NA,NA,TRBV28,TGTGCCAGCCTTACAGGGCTAGAACAGTACTTC,CASLTGLEQYF
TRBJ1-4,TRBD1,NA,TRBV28,TGTGCCAGCAGCGAAACAGGGGTAACTAATGAAAAACTGTTTTTT,CASSETGVTNEKLFF
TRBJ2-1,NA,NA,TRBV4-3,TGCGCCAGCAGCCAAGACCCGTCCGATGAGCAGTTCTTC,CASSQDPSDEQFF
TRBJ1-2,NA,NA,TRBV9,TGTGCCAGCAGCGTAGCGGGTCGGGGCTACACCTTC,CASSVAGRGYTF
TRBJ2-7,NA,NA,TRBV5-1,TGCGCCAGCAGCCCACAGGGCTACGAGCAGTACTTC,CASSPQGYEQYF
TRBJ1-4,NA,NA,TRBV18,TGTGCCAGCTCACCAGCGAAGGCAACTAATGAAAAACTGTTTTTT,CASSPAKATNEKLFF
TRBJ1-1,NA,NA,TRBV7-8,TGTGCCAGCAGCCAACAGGGGAACACTGAAGCTTTCTTT,CASSQQGNTEAFF
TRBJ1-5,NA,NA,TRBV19,TGTGCCAGTGGTCCGGTGAATCGGAATCAGCCCCAGCATTTT,CASGPVNRNQPQHF
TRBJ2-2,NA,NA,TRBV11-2,TGTGCCAGCAGCTTAAGTAGGGAGGGGGTTACCGGGGAGCTGTTTTTT,CASSLSREGVTGELFF
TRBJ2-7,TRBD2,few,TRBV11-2,TGTGCCAGCAGCTCATCCGGGACTAGCGGGAGCGGGGAGCAGTACTTC,CASSSSGTSGSGEQYF
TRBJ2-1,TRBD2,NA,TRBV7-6,TGTGCCAGCAGCTTATTAGCGGGAGGTGCCAATGAGCAGTTCTTC,CASSLLAGGANEQFF
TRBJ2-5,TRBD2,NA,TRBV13,TGTGCCAGCAGCGCCCGGAATAGCGGGAGGCCAGAGACCCAGTACTTC,CASSARNSGRPETQYF
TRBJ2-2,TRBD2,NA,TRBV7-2,TGTGCCAGCAGCTTAAGCGGGGGCCAGAACACCGGGGAGCTGTTTTTT,CASSLSGGQNTGELFF
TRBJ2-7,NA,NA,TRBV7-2,TGTGCCAGCAGCTTAGCTGCCATAACCACCTACGAGCAGTACTTC,CASSLAAITTYEQYF